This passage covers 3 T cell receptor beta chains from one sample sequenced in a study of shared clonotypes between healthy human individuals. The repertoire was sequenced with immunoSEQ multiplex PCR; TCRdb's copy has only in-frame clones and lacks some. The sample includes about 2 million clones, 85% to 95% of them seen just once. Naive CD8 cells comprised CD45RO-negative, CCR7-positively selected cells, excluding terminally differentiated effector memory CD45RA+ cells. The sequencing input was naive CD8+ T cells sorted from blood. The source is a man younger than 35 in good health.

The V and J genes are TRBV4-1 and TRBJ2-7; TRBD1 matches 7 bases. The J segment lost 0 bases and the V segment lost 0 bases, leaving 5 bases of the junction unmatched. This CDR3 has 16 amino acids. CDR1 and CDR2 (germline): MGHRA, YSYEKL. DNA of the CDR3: TGCGCCAGCAGCCAAGAAAGGTCAGGGGGCTCCTACGAGCAGTACTTC. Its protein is CASSQERSGGSYEQYF.

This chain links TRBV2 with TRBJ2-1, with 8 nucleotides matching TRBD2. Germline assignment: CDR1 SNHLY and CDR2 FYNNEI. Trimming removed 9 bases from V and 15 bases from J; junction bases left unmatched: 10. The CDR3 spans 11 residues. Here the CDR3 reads CASSVLAEWFF. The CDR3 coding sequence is TGTGCCAGTTCTGTACTAGCGGAGTGGTTCTTC.

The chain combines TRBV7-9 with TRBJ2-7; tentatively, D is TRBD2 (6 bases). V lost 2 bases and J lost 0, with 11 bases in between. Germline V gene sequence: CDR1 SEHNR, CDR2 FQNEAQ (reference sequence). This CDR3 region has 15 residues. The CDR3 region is CASSLREDPSYEQYF. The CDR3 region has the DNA TGTGCCAGCAGCTTAAGGGAGGATCCCTCCTACGAGCAGTACTTC.